This T cell receptor beta chain emerged from a study of blood T cell repertoires in COVID-19 (dated by TCRdb to 2020 to 2022). In terms of the full investigation: Collaborator samples came from the United States, Italy and Spain and covered acute and convalescent phases of COVID-19. The dataset comprised deeply sampled blood TCRbeta repertoires from subjects exposed to, actively infected with, or recovered from COVID-19. The repertoires were released in a freely available public database intended as a resource for research on the immune response to SARS-CoV-2. Sample metadata almost always included a de-identified subject ID, COVID-19 status, age in years and sex. HLA class I and class II types, where available, came from metadata supplied by the sample provider rather than from assay-based typing. Samples came from the ongoing ImmuneRACE study (first 160 participants) plus 1,254 subjects from 6 global collaborators. The material from the prospective study consisted of cDNA or gDNA derived from T cells, B-cell-depleted T cells, or PBMCs. General study outcomes and caveats: The amount of clinical and demographic metadata varied by source and participant and was provided uncurated.

One collaborating source in Seattle enrolled patients while the patients were actively infected and followed the patients over time throughout the course of disease. Each collaborating institution followed its own protocols to collect whole blood in K2EDTA tubes. For TCRbeta analysis, collaborator samples were shipped as frozen whole blood, as isolated PBMCs, or as DNA extracted from either sample type. The immunoSEQ Assay, a bias-controlled multiplex PCR, was used to amplify TCRbeta CDR3 regions from genomic DNA. The paper's data handling went like this. Nucleated cell counts per sample were estimated from amplification of reference gene primers within the assay. Sequence reads were collapsed and filtered to measure the absolute abundance of every unique TCRbeta CDR3 rearrangement. For each sample, productive Simpson clonality was calculated by taking the square root of Simpson's diversity index across productive rearrangements. TCRdb carries this immuneACCESS record with in-frame sequences only. Its versions omit some clonotypes, under half of them owing to an unresolved V gene in the studies checked, with the rest unexplained. From that table come the V and J calls and clone size; the DNA was used to work out D and trimming. The sample table contains hundreds of thousands of clones; only one count was recorded for about 90% of them. In total, the top ten clones hold 3% of the sample.

CDR1 and CDR2, per the germline V gene, are SNHLY and FYNNEI. The CDR3 sequence holds 18 residues, the cysteine and phenylalanine included. The sequence is cut down to CDR3 DNA, 54 bases in frame from base 1. V ends up 6 bases short and J 0 bases short, with an unmatched junction base count of 6. Concerning this clone: The antigen it binds to is not known. Base quality data are lacking; no much larger clone is found one base away.

The rearrangement joined TRBV2 to TRBJ2-3, with 16 bases in between that match TRBD2. The clonotype originates from a woman aged 25-40 years with COVID-19, enrolled during active disease. The sample comprised peripheral blood. The DNA reads TGTGCCAGCAGGGAGGGACTAGCGGGGGGGCTTAGCACAGATACGCAGTATTTT. This translates into CASREGLAGGLSTDTQYF.